This TCR beta chain stems from a study of shared clonotypes between healthy human individuals. Study-wide findings and caveats: In contrast to clonotypes shared by all four donors, non-shared clonotypes had lower generation probabilities.

Turning to this clone: What it binds is not known.

From germline, CDR1 is LNHNV and CDR2 YYDKDF (reference sequence). Trimming removed 0 bases from V and 5 bases from J, with 19 bases in between. The CDR3 runs 17 residues. The repertoire was sequenced with immunoSEQ multiplex PCR; TCRdb's copy has only in-frame clones and lacks some. The profile shows about 600,000 clones, less than 98% of them singletons. This chain links TRBV15 with TRBJ2-5; D might be TRBD1 (5 bases). The specimen was naive CD4+ T cells sorted from blood. Subset denoted: CD45RA+ positively selected. This receptor was obtained from a woman aged 25 to 45 in good health. CDR3 region: CATSREIGRVGRETQYF. The CDR3 nucleotides read TGTGCCACCAGCAGAGAGATTGGCAGGGTTGGTCGTGAGACCCAGTACTTC.